This T cell receptor (beta chain) was retrieved from a study of T cell responses to AZD1222 COVID-19 vaccine (dated by TCRdb to 2020 to 2023). Describing the broader study: A total of 240 or so trial participants underwent TCR sequencing, of whom about 200 had received two doses of AZD1222 and roughly 26 had received two doses of the MenACWY control vaccine. Trial participants were enrolled by age into subgroups of 18-55, 56-69 and 70-plus years, and roughly 160, 29 and 62 TCR-sequenced participants, respectively, were included in these subgroups.

The CDR3 regions of human TCRbeta chains were subjected to immunosequencing. In the original analysis: TCRs in the repertoires were compared against a reference library of SARS-CoV-2-specific TCRs that had been generated with the MIRA antigen-specificity platform. Breadth was defined as the fraction of unique TCRs that were SARS-CoV-2-associated. Depth was defined as the fraction of total T cells that were SARS-CoV-2-associated. Using the MIRA data, each spike-specific TCR was mapped to the spike region that the TCR reacts to and placed in a CD4 or CD8 class. Log10-transformed breadth and depth values were compared by one-way ANOVA with Sidak's multiple comparisons tests. The table comes from immuneACCESS by way of TCRdb, which keeps in-frame sequences with V and J called. Part of the clones is missing from these tables; in studies checked, under half for an unresolved V gene and the rest for unknown reasons. D and trimming come from the DNA, and the V and J calls and clone size come from that table. The sample table shows about 66,000 clones, and around 90% are seen once. Of the sample, approximately 4.8% falls within the top ten clones.

In the case of this clone: There is no known antigen for this receptor. Qualities for individual bases were not recorded, and no much larger clone is one base off.

What the study reported, not specific to this receptor: The vaccine-associated CD4 TCRs covered the entire spike protein, and the dominant responses fell in regions 160-218 and 743-854. The 56-69-year group was small, and its depth increase did not reach significance, likely because of low power. Conclusions about previously exposed vaccinees are limited, since just six AZD1222 recipients were seropositive for SARS-CoV-2 at baseline. A significant rise in spike-specific TCR breadth and depth was observed after two AZD1222 doses relative to day 0 and relative to MenACWY recipients. Most participants were white British and females outnumbered males, and the authors suggested that clonal diversity may have been underestimated. Reportedly, close to half of the unique spike-specific TCRs recognized epitopes lying outside the regions that are mutated in the B.1.351 and B.1.1.7 variants. No day 14 peak-response samples were available, so repertoires were characterized only after the peak T cell response.

The germline V gene encodes CDR1 LNHDA and CDR2 SQIVND (reference sequence). V is shortened by 2 bases, J by 7 bases, and the region joining them spans 15 bases. The cysteine opens and the phenylalanine closes a CDR3 of 15 amino acids. The entry retains the CDR3 DNA only, 45 bases that are in frame from base 1. The sample's time point label, in plain terms: about 28 days (+/-7) after the second vaccine dose. The treatment or condition tag for this specimen amounts to: meningococcal conjugate vaccine given as trial control. The vaccinee samples were drawn from two UK trials, COV001 and COV002, one of which was a single-blind randomized controlled phase 2/3 trial testing AZD1222 (ChAdOx1 nCoV-19) in healthy adults. Trial participant PBMC samples were collected at day 0 and day 28 after the second dose for TCRbeta chain sequencing.

The clonotype originates from an adult who received the MenACWY meningococcal vaccine as a control. The V and J segments used are TRBV19 and TRBJ1-5; tentative D gene TRBD1, with 6 bases matching. Sequences were derived from peripheral blood, sampled 28 days after the second dose of the MenACWY control vaccine. The sequenced DNA is TGTGCCAGTAGTATATCTCCGACAGGAGAGCAGCCCCAGCATTTT. The translation is CASSISPTGEQPQHF.